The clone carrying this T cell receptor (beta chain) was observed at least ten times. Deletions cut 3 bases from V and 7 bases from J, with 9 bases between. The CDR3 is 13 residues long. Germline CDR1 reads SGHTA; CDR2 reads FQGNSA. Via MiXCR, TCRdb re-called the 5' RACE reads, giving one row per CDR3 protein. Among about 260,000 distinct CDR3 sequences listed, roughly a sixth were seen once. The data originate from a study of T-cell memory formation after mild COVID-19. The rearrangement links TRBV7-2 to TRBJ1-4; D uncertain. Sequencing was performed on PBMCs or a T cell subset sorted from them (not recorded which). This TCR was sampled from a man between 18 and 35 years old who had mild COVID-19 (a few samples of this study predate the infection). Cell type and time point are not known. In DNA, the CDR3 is TGTGCCAGCAGCTTTGGGGTCGGTGAAAAACTGTTTTTT. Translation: CASSFGVGEKLFF.